The clone carrying this TCR beta chain was detected many times. This sample was taken from a study of CD8+CD57+ T cells in acquired aplastic anemia. Germline V CDR1 and CDR2: MNHEY, SMNVEV (reference sequence). The CDR3 spans 13 residues. The V gene lost 4 bases and the J gene lost 6 bases, with 10 bases spanning the gap. Using genomic DNA as the template, TCR beta VDJ and CDR3 profiling was carried out. MiXCR was run by TCRdb on the reads, yielding one entry per CDR3 protein. This table holds 250,000 to 350,000 distinct CDR3 sequences, 50% to 65% found once. Only patients with CD8+CD57+ cell expansion on flow cytometry were chosen for sequencing.

The receptor was derived from a human donor with aplastic anemia. Specimen: sorted CD4+, CD8+, or CD8+CD57+ T cells (not recorded which) from PBMCs. The chain links TRBV27 to TRBJ1-5; D unresolved. The CDR3 sequence: CASSWQRTQPQHF. The DNA of the CDR3 is TGTGCCAGCAGTTGGCAGAGGACTCAGCCCCAGCATTTT.